This T cell receptor (beta chain) emerged from a study of blood T cell repertoires in COVID-19. Study-wide background: COVID-19 samples collected from the United States, Italy and Spain covered acute and convalescent phases.

Produced via immunoSEQ multiplex PCR; TCRdb's table is partial and in-frame only. The sample has approximately 300,000 clones, around 86% seen once. Germline CDR1 is SEHNR and CDR2 is FQNEAQ (reference sequence). V lost 7 bases and J lost 4; bases outside the gene matches: 6. The CDR3 has 13 residues. The participants were between about 18 and 95 years old and came from about two dozen US areas. Membership in each cohort depended on participant-reported clinical history. Symptom resolution, clearance, or two negative PCRs marked donors in Cohort 3 as recovered. The source material was PBMCs or T cells enriched from blood (not recorded which). This TCR was recovered from a woman between 18 and 30 years old who had recovered from COVID-19. This chain links TRBV7-9 with TRBJ2-7; TRBD1 matches 8 bases. CDR3 in amino acids: CASIGQGAYEQYF. CDR3 nucleotides: TGTGCCAGCATCGGGCAGGGGGCTTACGAGCAGTACTTC. The whole variable domain, remainder taken from reference TRBV7-9 and TRBJ2-7, is DTGVSQNPRHKITKRGQNVTFRCDPISEHNRLYWYRQTLGQGPEFLTYFQNEAQLEKSRLLSDRFSAERPKGSFSTLEIQRTEQGDSAMYLCASIGQGAYEQYFGPGTRLTVT.